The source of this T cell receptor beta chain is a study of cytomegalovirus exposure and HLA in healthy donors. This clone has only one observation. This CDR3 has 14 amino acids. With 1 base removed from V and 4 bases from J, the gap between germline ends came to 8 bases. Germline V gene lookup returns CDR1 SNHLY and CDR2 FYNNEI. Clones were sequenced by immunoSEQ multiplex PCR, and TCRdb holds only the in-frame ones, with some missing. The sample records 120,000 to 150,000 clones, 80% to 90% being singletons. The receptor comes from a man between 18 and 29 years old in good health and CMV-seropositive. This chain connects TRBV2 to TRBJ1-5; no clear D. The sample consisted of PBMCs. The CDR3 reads CASSEGHPNQPQHF. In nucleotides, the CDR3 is TGTGCCAGCAGTGAAGGACACCCGAATCAGCCCCAGCATTTT.